The 20 T cell receptor beta chains in this list originate from one sample, sequenced in a study of regulatory T cells in long-lasting Graves disease. Through Arm-PCR of CDR3 regions and iRepertoire HTBI primers, TCR beta libraries were built. TCRdb reprocessed the multiplex PCR reads via MiXCR and lists one record per CDR3 protein. This sample has approximately 230,000 distinct CDR3 sequences, with around 18% found just once. Time point meaning: newly diagnosed GD, antithyroid drugs for less than 3 months. The TCR library was made from RNA extracted from PBMCs. Sequencing used peripheral blood mononuclear cells (PBMCs), obtained at new diagnosis, from a patient treated with antithyroid drugs. Every receptor here comes from a female donor with Graves disease.

The chain uses TRBV27 and TRBJ2-1; TRBD1 aligns across 9 bases. Germline lookup yields CDR1 MNHEY and CDR2 SMNVEV (reference sequence). The J segment lost 5 bases and the V segment lost 4 bases, leaving 6 bases of the junction unmatched. The CDR3 is 15 residues long. In DNA form, the CDR3 reads TGTGCCAGCAGTTCGGGACAGGGCTTCCACAATGAGCAGTTCTTC. Its translation: CASSSGQGFHNEQFF.

As regards this clonotype: This could be a read error, since a much larger clone is one nucleotide away. The V gene is TRBV6-1, the J gene TRBJ2-5; D perhaps matches TRBD1 (6 bases). The CDR3 has 12 amino acids. CDR1 and CDR2 from the germline V gene are MNHNS and SASEGT. V was cut by 10 bases and J by 11 bases, with 20 bases left in between. For the CDR3, the DNA is TGTGCCACCTTGGACAGCCACAGGGAGCAGTACTTC. Translation: CATLDSHREQYF.

Many counts were recorded for this clonotype. This sequence joins TRBV28 and TRBJ2-5, with 8 bases aligning to TRBD2. The DNA end favors TRBJ2-1, so the J call may be wrong. The germline V gene encodes CDR1 MDHEN and CDR2 SYDVKM. The CDR3 covers 15 residues. CDR3 residues: CASSLPGLVYNEQFF. In DNA form, the CDR3 reads TGTGCCAGCAGTCTGCCGGGACTAGTATACAATGAGCAGTTCTTC.

This clonotype has ten or more counts. This chain joins TRBV11-2 and TRBJ1-6; D might be TRBD1 (5 bases). Trimming pared 5 bases from V and 7 bases from J, leaving 15 bases between. Germline loops: CDR1 SGHAT, CDR2 FQNNGV. The CDR3 is 15 residues long. In DNA form, the CDR3 reads TGTGCCAGCAGCGAAGGGACCAGGGAAAATTCACCCCTCCACTTT. Amino acids: CASSEGTRENSPLHF.

This clonotype was counted between two and nine times. This rearrangement joins TRBV30 to TRBJ1-1; no definite D call. This CDR3 spans 13 amino acids. Germline values: CDR1 GTSNPN, CDR2 SVGIG (reference sequence). V shed 8 bases and J shed 1 base, with 14 bases lying between them. The CDR3 region is CAHRRTANTEAFF. CDR3 bases: TGTGCCCACCGTCGGACGGCGAACACTGAAGCTTTCTTT.

This clonotype has ten or more counts. V is TRBV6-5 and J is TRBJ2-7; a weak D match, TRBD2 (6 bases). The CDR3 loop spans 15 amino acids. CDR1 MNHEY and CDR2 SVGAGI come from the germline V gene. Between the trimmed V and J ends, which lost 4 bases and 4 bases, there was a span of 17 bases. This chain's CDR3 is CASSSSPGSRYEQYF. The CDR3 nucleotides read TGTGCCAGCAGTTCATCCCCCGGGAGTAGGTACGAGCAGTACTTC.

This chain connects TRBV20-1 to TRBJ1-2; D uncertain. CDR3 length equals 12 residues. CDR1 DFQATT and CDR2 SNEGSKA come from the germline V gene (reference sequence). V gave up 3 bases and J gave up 2 bases, with 7 bases separating them. CDR3 DNA: TGCAGTGCTAGTGAGGACAACTATGGCTACACCTTC. It yields the protein CSASEDNYGYTF.

This clonotype appeared a few times. V and J are TRBV10-3 and TRBJ1-5, with D possibly being TRBD1 (6 bases). Germline CDR1 and CDR2: ENHRY and SYGVKD. CDR3 length: 12 amino acids. Between the trimmed V and J ends, which lost 10 bases and 5 bases, there was a span of 12 bases. This CDR3 reads CATKTGDQPQHF. DNA for the CDR3: TGTGCCACCAAGACAGGAGATCAGCCCCAGCATTTT.

This clonotype was seen ten or more times. This chain joins TRBV6-4 and TRBJ1-6, with D unclear. V lost 4 bases to trimming and J lost 9 bases, with 10 bases between them. The CDR3 runs 13 residues. The germline CDR1 and CDR2 sequences are MRHNA and SNTAGT. CDR3: CASSADTTSPLHF. CDR3 sequence (DNA): TGTGCCAGCAGTGCGGATACCACTTCACCCCTCCACTTT.

This clonotype was seen at least ten times. J is TRBJ1-1 and V is TRBV7-8, with D hard to call. The CDR3 contains 15 residues. Trimming left V 0 bases short and J 2 bases short, with 10 bases between. Germline-derived CDR1 and CDR2 are SGHVS and FQNEAQ. DNA for the CDR3: TGTGCCAGCAGCTTAGCGCCACAAATTAACACTGAAGCTTTCTTT. Translating it yields CASSLAPQINTEAFF.

Note on this clonotype: Just one base apart from a much larger clone, this may be a read error. V gene TRBV14 combines with J gene TRBJ1-2, with TRBD1 matching over 11 bases. The CDR3 is 13 amino acids. Germline V gene sequence: CDR1 SGHDN, CDR2 FVKESK. Germline trimming cut 6 bases from V and 4 bases from J; bases unmatched to any gene: 1. The CDR3 loop reads CASRGQGGYGYTF. Written as DNA, the CDR3 is TGTGCCAGCAGGGGACAGGGGGGCTATGGCTACACCTTC.

This clonotype was observed many times. As DNA, the CDR3 is TGCAGTGCCGAAGCGGGGCGATCCTACAATGAGCAGTTCTTC. As protein: CSAEAGRSYNEQFF. The chain combines TRBV20-1 with TRBJ2-1; 7 positions match TRBD2. Germline trimming cut 6 bases from V and 1 base from J; bases unmatched to any gene: 6. CDR3 length equals 14 residues. Germline CDR1 is DFQATT and CDR2 is SNEGSKA (reference sequence).

This clonotype was picked up many times. The chain recombines TRBV12-3 or TRBV12-4 with TRBJ1-1; D remains unclear. V was cut by 6 bases and J by 1 base, with 12 bases left in between. This CDR3 comprises 14 residues. In DNA, the CDR3 is TGTGCCAGCAGGCCGAGAGGATCGAACACTGAAGCTTTCTTT. As protein: CASRPRGSNTEAFF.

In this sample, this clonotype turned up many times. The chain recombines TRBV11-2 with TRBJ2-1, with D possibly matching TRBD2 (6 bases). The CDR3 consists of 12 residues. With 5 bases removed from V and 12 bases from J, the gap between germline ends came to 14 bases. From germline, CDR1 is SGHAT and CDR2 FQNNGV. The CDR3 DNA reads TGTGCCAGCAGCCCGGGACTCCCTGGGCAGTTCTTC. Translated: CASSPGLPGQFF.

This clonotype has a count of ten or more. V and J are TRBV7-3 and TRBJ2-2; D is undetermined. Trimming took 5 bases from V and 8 from J, leaving 9 bases between them. CDR3 length equals 12 residues. The germline V gene has CDR1 SGHTA and CDR2 FQGTGA. The CDR3 reads CASSHHMGELFF. The CDR3 nucleotides read TGTGCCAGCAGCCATCATATGGGGGAGCTGTTTTTT.

This clonotype was detected a few times. CDR3 amino acids: CASSFKLTSGSSYNEQFF. The CDR3 bases are TGTGCCAGCAGCTTTAAACTGACTAGCGGGAGTTCCTACAATGAGCAGTTCTTC. V and J are TRBV13 and TRBJ2-1; 12 bases match TRBD2. Germline V CDR1 and CDR2: PRHDT, FYEKMQ (reference sequence). The CDR3 contains 18 residues. V shed 3 bases and J 1 base; nucleotides not matched to a gene: 7.

The gene calls are TRBV20-1 and TRBJ2-3, with D tentatively TRBD1 (5 bases). Germline values: CDR1 DFQATT, CDR2 SNEGSKA (reference sequence). This CDR3 region has 12 residues. Trimming took 3 bases from V and 4 from J, leaving 8 bases between them. This chain's CDR3 is CSARPGSDTQYF. The CDR3 DNA reads TGCAGTGCTAGGCCAGGGTCAGATACGCAGTATTTT.

As concerns this clonotype: A read error may be the cause here, since a much bigger clone is one base away. V is TRBV29-1 and J is TRBJ2-1; possibly TRBD2 for D (6 bases). Germline assignment: CDR1 SQVTM and CDR2 ANQGSEA. The CDR3 length is 14 residues. V gave up 3 bases and J gave up 13 bases, with 22 bases separating them. The chain's CDR3 is CSVDLRRDQETQFF. CDR3 nucleotides: TGCAGCGTTGACCTTCGGAGGGACCAAGAGACCCAGTTCTTC.

This clonotype was seen repeatedly, ten times or more. The V call is TRBV20-1, the J call TRBJ1-2; possibly TRBD1 for D (6 bases). Germline V lookup: CDR1 DFQATT, CDR2 SNEGSKA (reference sequence). Trimming shortened V by 6 bases and J by 3 bases, and 17 bases separated the two germline ends. The CDR3 has 14 residues. The chain's CDR3 is CSATILQGYYGYTF. Here the CDR3 DNA reads TGCAGTGCCACCATTTTACAGGGATACTATGGCTACACCTTC.

In this sample, this clonotype turned up a few times. The chain joins TRBV19 to TRBJ2-1; TRBD2 matches at 11 bases. The CDR3 is made up of 15 amino acids. V trimming: 4 bases; J trimming: 8 bases; junction bases outside the gene matches: 7. Germline loops: CDR1 LNHDA, CDR2 SQIVND (reference sequence). In nucleotides, the CDR3 is TGTGCCAGTAGTAAGACTAGCGGGGACATGCATGAGCAGTTCTTC. Its translation: CASSKTSGDMHEQFF.